The 14 T cell receptor beta chains in this list originate from one sample, sequenced in a study of CD4 T cells in relation to SARS-CoV-2 and coronaviruses. Generated by immunoSEQ multiplex PCR, the TCRdb table keeps only in-frame clones and is missing some. Of roughly 15,000 clones listed, 79% are singletons. No antigen has been identified for these receptors. The unexposed donors gave CD4+ T cells in about 2011-2019, prior to COVID-19. Isolation of CD4+ T cells took place after about 10 days in culture. Sample: CD4+ T cells from PBMCs, cultured in vitro. The source is a human donor in good health.

The chain couples TRBV28 to TRBJ1-5; no reliable D call. The CDR3 has 14 residues. In germline, CDR1 is MDHEN, CDR2 SYDVKM. Trimming took 7 bases from V and 2 from J, leaving 12 bases between them. The CDR3 loop is CASTTGSRNQPQHF. Here the CDR3 DNA reads TGTGCCAGCACTACTGGCAGTCGCAATCAGCCCCAGCATTTT.

The gene calls are TRBV7-2 and TRBJ1-4; 9 bases match TRBD1. Germline values: CDR1 SGHTA, CDR2 FQGNSA. The CDR3 has 14 amino acids. V was clipped by 4 bases and J by 7 bases; unmatched bases: 4. CDR3 sequence: CASSSQGAGEKLFF. The DNA of the CDR3 is TGTGCCAGCAGCTCACAGGGGGCGGGTGAAAAACTGTTTTTT.

V usage is TRBV19 and J usage is TRBJ1-4, with D unclear. This CDR3 region has 13 residues. CDR1 is LNHDA, CDR2 SQIVND, per germline (reference sequence). The germline V and J ends were trimmed by 6 bases and 14 bases, with 19 bases remaining between them. This CDR3 reads CASSYGLGSELFF. CDR3 DNA sequence: TGTGCCAGTAGCTACGGACTGGGCAGTGAGCTGTTTTTT.

The rearrangement links TRBV3-1 (or the pseudogene TRBV3-2) to TRBJ2-5; D is undetermined. V was trimmed by 4 bases and J by 5 bases, leaving 17 bases between them. Germline V lookup: CDR1 LGHDT, CDR2 YNNKEL (reference sequence). The CDR3 consists of 15 residues. Written as DNA, the CDR3 is TGTGCCAGCAGCCCTGACACCCTCCGAAAGGAGACCCAGTACTTC. It specifies CASSPDTLRKETQYF.

This rearrangement joins TRBV18 to TRBJ2-7, with a possible D match to TRBD1 (5 bases). The V end was cut by 5 bases, the J end by 2 bases, with 13 bases between. This CDR3 contains 14 residues. Germline V CDR1 and CDR2: KGHSH, LQKENI. CDR3 protein: CASSSRALTYEQYF. The CDR3 DNA sequence: TGTGCCAGCTCATCCAGGGCTCTGACCTACGAGCAGTACTTC.

The chain employs TRBV4-1 and TRBJ2-5; unclear D gene. The V gene lost 4 bases and the J gene lost 1 base, with 13 bases spanning the gap. There are 15 residues in the CDR3. Germline CDR1 is MGHRA and CDR2 is YSYEKL. Here the CDR3 DNA reads TGCGCCAGCAGCCGGGGATTAATCCTCCAAGAGACCCAGTACTTC. It is translated as CASSRGLILQETQYF.

This rearrangement joins TRBV18 to TRBJ2-5; D not resolved. V was trimmed by 3 bases and J by 2 bases, leaving 7 bases between them. The CDR3 loop spans 13 amino acids. Germline V lookup: CDR1 KGHSH, CDR2 LQKENI. For the CDR3, the DNA is TGTGCCAGCTCACCTATGATGCAAGAGACCCAGTACTTC. It codes for CASSPMMQETQYF.

The chain employs TRBV4-2 and TRBJ2-1; 9 bases match TRBD2. This CDR3 comprises 14 residues. The ends lost 4 bases at V and 7 bases at J; junction bases unmatched: 5. The V gene's germline CDR1 is LGHNA and CDR2 YNFKEQ. In nucleotides, the CDR3 is TGTGCCAGCAGCCCCGAGAGCGGGAGGAATGAGCAGTTCTTC. Its translation: CASSPESGRNEQFF.

The chain carries TRBV7-9 and TRBJ2-3, with D hard to call. The germline CDR1 and CDR2 sequences are SEHNR and FQNEAQ (reference sequence). This CDR3 has 15 residues. With 7 bases removed from V and 3 bases from J, the gap between germline ends came to 17 bases. CDR3 coding DNA: TGTGCCAGCACCCGCGGCCCTATGTTGACAGATACGCAGTATTTT. The encoded protein is CASTRGPMLTDTQYF.

The V call is TRBV5-1, the J call TRBJ1-6; D might be TRBD1 (5 bases). V was clipped by 0 bases and J by 10 bases, with 14 bases between them. The CDR3 consists of 15 residues. Germline V gene lookup returns CDR1 SGHRS and CDR2 YFSETQ. The CDR3 DNA follows: TGCGCCAGCAGCTTGGCTTCGAGGGGTCGGTCACCCCTCCACTTT. This codes for CASSLASRGRSPLHF.

With regard to this clone: Germline and junction disagree at one end, which may indicate a read error. The rearrangement links TRBV28 to TRBJ1-3, with a possible D match to TRBD1 (5 bases). This CDR3 has 15 amino acids. In germline, CDR1 is MDHEN, CDR2 SYDVKM. The CDR3 reads CASSPPRGSRNTIYF. In DNA, the CDR3 is TGTGCCAGCAGTCCCCCCCGGGGCTCTCGAAACACCATATATTTT.

This clone was seen more than once but under ten times. The chain is built from TRBV7-3 and TRBJ2-2; weak D call: TRBD1 (5 bases). Germline CDR1 reads SGHTA; CDR2 reads FQGTGA. This CDR3 is built from 14 residues. V gave up 5 bases and J gave up 5 bases, with 12 bases separating them. CDR3 residues: CASSVQGLTGELFF. The CDR3, as DNA: TGTGCCAGCAGCGTTCAGGGTTTGACCGGGGAGCTGTTTTTT. The full variable domain, in which reference TRBV7-3 and TRBJ2-2 provide the parts outside the CDR3, is GAGVSQTPSNKVTEKGKYVELRCDPISGHTALYWYRQSLGQGPEFLIYFQGTGAADDSGLPNDRFFAVRPEGSVSTLKIQRTERGDSAVYLCASSVQGLTGELFFGEGSRLTVL.

This chain joins TRBV2 and TRBJ2-1; unclear D gene. The ends were cut back, 7 bases at V and 9 bases at J, with 10 bases in the middle. The CDR3 sequence is 11 residues long. Per germline, CDR1 SNHLY and CDR2 FYNNEI. The CDR3 here is CASTSKTEQFF. In nucleotides, the CDR3 is TGTGCCAGCACCTCTAAGACTGAGCAGTTCTTC.

The chain has TRBV7-2 and TRBJ2-6, with D uncertain. The CDR3 sequence is 14 residues long. Deletions cut 3 bases from V and 0 bases from J, with 3 bases between. The germline V gene encodes CDR1 SGHTA and CDR2 FQGNSA. DNA for the CDR3: TGTGCCAGCAGCTTTGACTCTGGGGCCAACGTCCTGACTTTC. Protein product: CASSFDSGANVLTF.